This T cell receptor (beta chain) was sequenced in a study of vaccination and CD4 T cells after COVID-19. Study as a whole: A vaccine, either BNT162b2 or mRNA-1273, was given to participants in two doses.

Sequencing of DNA taken from cultured CD4+ T cells relied on the Oncomine TCR Beta short-read assay. MiXCR, run by TCRdb on the PCR reads, gives a single entry per CDR3 protein. The sample holds about 11,000 distinct CDR3 sequences, approximately 49% seen once. Trimming took off 5 bases at V and 3 bases at J, with 14 bases between the two ends. Germline V CDR1 and CDR2: MDHEN, SYDVKM. The CDR3 extends over 14 amino acids. This clonotype is termed medium-sized. What it binds is unknown. Treatment meaning: approximately 11-day PBMC culture with coronavirus spike peptide pools or control peptides (ViraFEST assay).

The chain couples TRBV28 to TRBJ2-7, with D unresolved. The sequence was obtained from a human donor who had recovered from COVID-19. The sequencing sample was made of CD4+ T cells from blood, cultured in vitro. CDR3 in amino acids: CASSTSRQIYEQYF. CDR3 coding DNA: TGTGCCAGCAGTACCTCTCGACAAATCTACGAGCAGTACTTC.